The 18 T cell receptor beta chains listed next were all sequenced from one sample in a study of T cell changes during pregnancy in multiple sclerosis. The assay was immunoSEQ multiplex PCR, and TCRdb's table has in-frame clones only and misses some. The sample holds 30,000 to 35,000 clones; roughly 87% are singletons and the top ten take roughly 10%. This specimen was CD8+ T cells from peripheral blood mononuclear cells, taken in the first trimester of pregnancy. The receptors shown here come from a female donor with multiple sclerosis, enrolled in a pregnancy study.

This clone was seen once. The rearrangement uses TRBV7-3 and TRBJ1-1; D remains unclear. The V gene's germline CDR1 is SGHTA and CDR2 FQGTGA. The CDR3 runs 14 residues. Trimming cost V 2 bases and J 1 base, with 8 bases left between them. The CDR3 DNA reads as TGTGCCAGCAGCTTAGGAGGATCGAACACTGAAGCTTTCTTT. It translates to CASSLGGSNTEAFF.

CDR3 sequence reads: CASLGALYEQYF. In DNA, the CDR3 is TGTGCCAGCTTAGGAGCCCTCTACGAGCAGTACTTC. The rearrangement uses TRBV6-1 and TRBJ2-7, with D unresolved. Germline lookup yields CDR1 MNHNS and CDR2 SASEGT. V gave up 8 bases and J gave up 3 bases, with 11 bases separating them. This CDR3 comprises 12 residues.

V gene TRBV21-1 combines with J gene TRBJ1-1. TRBV21-1 is flagged as a pseudogene. The length of the CDR3 is 12 residues. CDR3: CAEGGRNTEAFF. DNA of the CDR3: TGTGCAGAGGGAGGGCGGAACACTGAAGCTTTCTTT.

A remark on this clone: Compared with germline, one end of the junction differs, possibly owing to a read error. V and J are TRBV7-7 and TRBJ2-3; D is perhaps TRBD2 (6 bases). Germline lookup yields CDR1 SSHAT and CDR2 FNYEAQ (reference sequence). The CDR3 consists of 15 residues. The CDR3: CASSLGPGETDTQYF. As DNA, the CDR3 is TGTGCTAGCAGTCTAGGCCCGGGAGAAACAGATACGCAGTATTTT.

The rearrangement links TRBV30 to TRBJ2-7; D is possibly TRBD2 (6 bases). V shed 3 bases and J shed 1 base, with 25 bases lying between them. Germline V gives CDR1 GTSNPN, CDR2 SVGIG (reference sequence). The CDR3 runs to 18 residues. This chain's CDR3 is CAWSPAGAYYGRSYEQYF. CDR3 nucleotides: TGTGCCTGGAGCCCCGCCGGCGCATACTATGGGAGGTCCTACGAGCAGTACTTC.

The chain couples TRBV5-1 to TRBJ2-7; 7 nucleotides match TRBD1. Germline V lookup: CDR1 SGHRS, CDR2 YFSETQ. The CDR3 consists of 17 residues. The V segment lost 0 bases and the J segment 2 bases; nucleotides outside the gene matches: 11. CDR3 sequence (DNA): TGCGCCAGCAGCTTGGCCGAGGGACAGCTTAAAACCTACGAGCAGTACTTC. Encoded protein: CASSLAEGQLKTYEQYF.

This sequence joins TRBV7-2 and TRBJ2-3; D possibly corresponds to TRBD2 (6 bases). The CDR3 is 16 amino acids. Germline V lookup: CDR1 SGHTA, CDR2 FQGNSA. Between the trimmed V and J ends, which lost 1 base and 0 bases, there was a span of 11 bases. This chain's CDR3 is CASSLVGSSSTDTQYF. CDR3 coding DNA: TGTGCCAGCAGCTTAGTCGGGAGCTCTAGCACAGATACGCAGTATTTT.

The V call is TRBV11-2, the J call TRBJ1-1; a possible D gene is TRBD1 (5 bases). The CDR3 is 12 amino acids. Trimming removed 2 bases from V and 10 bases from J, with 11 bases in between. From germline, CDR1 is SGHAT and CDR2 FQNNGV. CDR3 sequence reads: CASSLWGAAAFF. The CDR3 DNA follows: TGTGCCAGCAGCTTATGGGGCGCGGCAGCTTTCTTT. Based on the CDR3 plus reference TRBV11-2 and TRBJ1-1, the full variable domain is EAGVAQSPRYKIIEKRQSVAFWCNPISGHATLYWYQQILGQGPKLLIQFQNNGVVDDSQLPKDRFSAERLKGVDSTLKIQPAKLEDSAVYLCASSLWGAAAFFGQGTRLTVV.

The chain has TRBV10-3 and TRBJ1-2; 9 positions agree with TRBD1. V was pared by 0 bases and J by 8 bases, with 7 bases of the junction left unmatched. Germline CDR1 ENHRY, CDR2 SYGVKD. This CDR3 region has 15 residues. The CDR3 sequence: CAISESRTGVGGYTF. The DNA for the CDR3 is TGTGCCATCAGTGAGTCGCGGACAGGGGTGGGCGGCTACACCTTC.

The chain recombines TRBV6-1 with TRBJ1-6; TRBD1 might be the D (6 bases). CDR1 MNHNS and CDR2 SASEGT come from the germline V gene. This CDR3 has 15 residues. V was pared by 6 bases and J by 7 bases, with 16 bases between. The chain's CDR3 is CASRDPDRINSPLHF. DNA of the CDR3: TGTGCCAGCAGGGACCCAGACAGGATAAATTCACCCCTCCACTTT.

The genes are TRBV6-1 and TRBJ2-7; TRBD1 might be the D (8 bases). This CDR3 contains 16 residues. CDR1 is MNHNS, CDR2 SASEGT, per germline. Trimming took 3 bases from V and 5 from J, leaving 20 bases between them. The DNA for the CDR3 is TGTGCCAGCAGTGAGGACCTAGGTACAGGGGGGGACGAGCAGTACTTC. Amino acids: CASSEDLGTGGDEQYF.

Only one count was recorded for this clone. This chain connects TRBV5-1 to TRBJ2-7; 8 nucleotides align to TRBD1. This CDR3 contains 12 residues. The germline V gene has CDR1 SGHRS and CDR2 YFSETQ. V gave up 5 bases and J gave up 5 bases; unmatched junction bases: 3. The CDR3 DNA reads as TGCGCCAGCAGGGACAGGGTCCACGAGCAGTACTTC. As protein: CASRDRVHEQYF.

The chain combines TRBV5-8 with TRBJ1-5; no clear D. CDR1 is SGHTS, CDR2 YDEGEE, per germline. The CDR3 length is 12 residues. Trimming left V 4 bases short and J 7 bases short, with 9 bases between. The CDR3 DNA is TGTGCCAGCAGCCTCGGTAGCCAGCCCCAGCATTTT. Translated, it gives CASSLGSQPQHF.

The chain uses TRBV27 and TRBJ1-2; D is possibly TRBD1 (5 bases). V lost 8 bases to trimming and J lost 0 bases, with 16 bases between them. CDR3 size: 15 residues. Looked up from germline, CDR1 is MNHEY and CDR2 is SMNVEV (reference sequence). CDR3 region: CASSDRGITNYGYTF. The CDR3 DNA is TGTGCCAGCTCCGACCGGGGGATTACTAACTATGGCTACACCTTC.

This chain links TRBV6-5 with TRBJ2-7, with a weak D call TRBD1 (5 bases). The CDR3 runs to 14 residues. Germline loops: CDR1 MNHEY, CDR2 SVGAGI. V lost 6 bases and J 0 bases, leaving 12 bases between the germline ends. CDR3 sequence: CASSPTDTSYEQYF. In DNA form, the CDR3 reads TGTGCCAGCAGCCCGACAGATACCTCCTACGAGCAGTACTTC.

The chain couples TRBV19 to TRBJ1-1; D is unclear. This CDR3 is built from 13 residues. Trimming took 3 bases from V and 5 from J, leaving 10 bases between them. Germline assignment: CDR1 LNHDA and CDR2 SQIVND (reference sequence). The CDR3, as DNA: TGTGCCAGTAGTATTAGGGAGAGGACTGAAGCTTTCTTT. It translates to CASSIRERTEAFF.

V and J are TRBV7-8 and TRBJ2-1, with 7 bases fitting TRBD2. CDR1 and CDR2 (germline): SGHVS, FQNEAQ. This CDR3 has 17 residues. The V segment lost 5 bases and the J segment 8 bases; nucleotides outside the gene matches: 18. The DNA for the CDR3 is TGTGCCAGCAGCCGATATTCTAGCGGTAAAAAGGTGGATGAGCAGTTCTTC. It translates to CASSRYSSGKKVDEQFF.

This chain uses TRBV28 with TRBJ2-1; 11 bases map to TRBD1. V lost 5 bases, J lost 4 bases, and 4 bases stayed unmatched. From germline, CDR1 is MDHEN and CDR2 SYDVKM. CDR3 size: 15 residues. DNA for the CDR3: TGTGCCAGCAGTGGGACAGGGGGTGGGTACAATGAGCAGTTCTTC. This gives the protein CASSGTGGGYNEQFF.